The text below deals with one T cell receptor (beta chain). Its antigen is undetermined. The data originate from a study of human thymus T cells. Study-level results: It looked as if thymic and blood repertoires used V and J genes in a biased way. Related reports documented highly overlapping thymic repertoires among unrelated individuals.

The thymus was resected at corrective cardiac surgery. Donor material was obtained from healthy Finnish infants undergoing corrective surgery for congenital heart defects. The CDR3 totals 14 residues. CDR1 and CDR2 from the germline V gene are SGHDT and YYEEEE. Trimming shortened V by 0 bases and J by 1 base, and 7 bases separated the two germline ends. The protocol was immunoSEQ multiplex PCR, while the TCRdb copy is restricted to in-frame clones and leaves out a portion. This sample has 86,000 or so clones, with around 96% found just once. Sequencing was carried out using thymus tissue. The TCR originated in a boy younger than two with a congenital heart defect but otherwise immunologically healthy. The chain combines TRBV5-6 with TRBJ1-1; no definite D call. The CDR3, as DNA: TGTGCCAGCAGCTTGGTTCTGGGGAACACTGAAGCTTTCTTT. It specifies CASSLVLGNTEAFF.